The 14 T cell receptor beta chains presented below share a single source sample, sequenced in a study of CD8+ T cells in alopecia areata. Once RNA had been extracted, it was reverse transcribed into cDNA to act as the sequencing template. Sequenced by immunoSEQ multiplex PCR; TCRdb stores in-frame clones only, minus some. The sample comprises about 40,000 clones, roughly 92% of which are singletons, and about 20% rests with the top ten. Treatment denoted: oral pan-JAK inhibitor, 5-10 mg twice daily. Here the sequenced sample was CD8+ T cells sorted from blood, taken at week 24, from a patient treated with tofacitinib. Receptors were obtained from a human donor with alopecia areata.

J is TRBJ2-1 and V is TRBV29-1; 14 bases fit TRBD2. This CDR3 is built from 17 residues. V lost 8 bases to trimming and J lost 8 bases; unmatched junction nucleotides: 17. Per germline, CDR1 SQVTM and CDR2 ANQGSEA. CDR3 in amino acids: CSSRGTTGTSGGYEQFF. As DNA, the CDR3 is TGCAGCTCAAGGGGGACCACCGGGACTAGCGGGGGCTATGAGCAGTTCTTC.

This clone has a single count. The gene calls are TRBV7-9 and TRBJ2-1; maybe TRBD2 (6 bases). Trimming shortened V by 7 bases and J by 7 bases, and 20 bases separated the two germline ends. CDR3 size: 15 residues. The germline V gene has CDR1 SEHNR and CDR2 FQNEAQ (reference sequence). The CDR3 spells CASTEGLLKGNEQFF. The CDR3 nucleotides read TGTGCCAGCACCGAGGGACTCCTCAAGGGTAATGAGCAGTTCTTC.

This chain joins TRBV6-5 and TRBJ2-1, with TRBD2 matching 11 bases. The ends lost 6 bases at V and 6 bases at J; junction bases unmatched: 4. The germline V gene encodes CDR1 MNHEY and CDR2 SVGAGI. The CDR3 sequence is 14 residues long. The DNA for the CDR3 is TGTGCCAGCAGCCCTAGCGGGGGGATCAATGAGCAGTTCTTC. This gives the protein CASSPSGGINEQFF.

As regards this clone: The junction does not match germline at one end; this may be a read error. This chain connects TRBV6-6 to TRBJ1-2, with 7 bases matching TRBD1. The CDR3 length is 13 residues. Germline V CDR1 and CDR2: MNHNY, SVGAGI (reference sequence). The CDR3 loop reads CASRSGTASFQPF. CDR3 nucleotides: TGTGCCAGCAGATCCGGGACAGCCTCCTTCCAACCCTTC.

The V call is TRBV2, the J call TRBJ2-5, with TRBD1 identical over 8 bases. The J call may be wrong; the DNA end is better matched by TRBJ2-7. Germline assignment: CDR1 SNHLY and CDR2 FYNNEI. The CDR3 extends over 14 amino acids. The CDR3 coding sequence is TGTGCCAGCAGTCGAATGGACAGGGTCTACGAGCAGTACTTC. This gives the protein CASSRMDRVYEQYF.

This chain uses TRBV6-5 with TRBJ2-5; unclear D gene. The J call is doubtful: the DNA matches TRBJ2-7 better. CDR1 MNHEY and CDR2 SVGAGI come from the germline V gene. The CDR3 runs 15 residues. The CDR3: CASSYSESFVYEQYF. In DNA form, the CDR3 reads TGTGCCAGCAGTTACTCTGAATCCTTCGTCTACGAGCAGTACTTC.

The genes are TRBV5-4 and TRBJ1-6; 9 bases are a match to TRBD1. V shed 4 bases, J shed 8 bases, and the junction held 7 bases outside the gene matches. Looked up from germline, CDR1 is SGHNT and CDR2 is YYREEE (reference sequence). The CDR3 loop spans 15 amino acids. The CDR3 reads CASSTWTGEDSPLHF. The CDR3 region has the DNA TGTGCCAGCAGCACGTGGACAGGGGAGGATTCACCCCTCCACTTT.

This chain connects TRBV29-1 to TRBJ2-5, with 9 bases that match TRBD2. This CDR3 spans 13 amino acids. The germline V gene has CDR1 SQVTM and CDR2 ANQGSEA. The V gene end was trimmed by 6 bases and the J gene end by 3 bases; junction bases not matched to a gene: 5. CDR3 sequence reads: CSVIWTSEETQYF. DNA of the CDR3: TGCAGCGTCATCTGGACTAGCGAAGAGACCCAGTACTTC.

V and J are TRBV6-6 and TRBJ2-5; 9 bases align to TRBD2. Trimming removed 1 base from V and 3 bases from J; junction bases left unmatched: 6. Germline V gene lookup returns CDR1 MNHNY and CDR2 SVGAGI (reference sequence). This CDR3 region has 16 residues. The CDR3 bases are TGTGCCAGCAGTTACTTTGGACTAGCGAGGAAAGAGACCCAGTACTTC. Protein product: CASSYFGLARKETQYF.

This chain connects TRBV6-1 to TRBJ2-5; D gene unclear. Trimming removed 5 bases at V and 5 bases at J, with 3 bases between. Germline V gene lookup returns CDR1 MNHNS and CDR2 SASEGT. The CDR3 consists of 10 residues. CDR3 nucleotide sequence: TGTGCCAGCAGTCGGGAGACCCAGTACTTC. Protein: CASSRETQYF.

The genes are TRBV27 and TRBJ2-5; D might be TRBD1 (6 bases). CDR1 is MNHEY, CDR2 SMNVEV, per germline (reference sequence). Trimming removed 4 bases at V and 11 bases at J, with 14 bases between. This CDR3 has 12 amino acids. The CDR3 DNA reads TGTGCCAGCAGTTCACAGGGATCTGAGCAGTACTTC. This codes for CASSSQGSEQYF.

The genes are TRBV7-6 and TRBJ1-5; D might be TRBD1 (5 bases). The length of the CDR3 is 13 residues. V was shortened by 1 base and J by 7 bases, with 8 bases between the two germline ends. Germline-derived CDR1 and CDR2 are SGHVS and FNYEAQ. The chain's CDR3 is CASSLGTNQPQHF. DNA of the CDR3: TGTGCCAGCAGCTTAGGGACAAACCAGCCCCAGCATTTT.

A few counts support this clone. The gene calls are TRBV7-8 and TRBJ2-1; TRBD2 matches 8 bases. V dropped 5 bases and J dropped 8; count of bases not matched to a gene: 11. Germline CDR1 is SGHVS and CDR2 is FQNEAQ. CDR3 length equals 15 residues. The CDR3 protein is CASSPGAAGGYEQFF. The CDR3 nucleotides read TGTGCCAGCAGCCCTGGGGCGGCGGGGGGTTATGAGCAGTTCTTC.

The rearrangement uses TRBV28 and TRBJ2-1; tentative D call: TRBD2 (5 bases). This CDR3 is 13 amino acids long. In germline, CDR1 is MDHEN, CDR2 SYDVKM. Deletions cut 9 bases from V and 2 bases from J, with 11 bases between. This CDR3 reads CASLERPYNEQFF. In DNA form, the CDR3 reads TGTGCCAGTTTAGAGCGGCCCTACAATGAGCAGTTCTTC.